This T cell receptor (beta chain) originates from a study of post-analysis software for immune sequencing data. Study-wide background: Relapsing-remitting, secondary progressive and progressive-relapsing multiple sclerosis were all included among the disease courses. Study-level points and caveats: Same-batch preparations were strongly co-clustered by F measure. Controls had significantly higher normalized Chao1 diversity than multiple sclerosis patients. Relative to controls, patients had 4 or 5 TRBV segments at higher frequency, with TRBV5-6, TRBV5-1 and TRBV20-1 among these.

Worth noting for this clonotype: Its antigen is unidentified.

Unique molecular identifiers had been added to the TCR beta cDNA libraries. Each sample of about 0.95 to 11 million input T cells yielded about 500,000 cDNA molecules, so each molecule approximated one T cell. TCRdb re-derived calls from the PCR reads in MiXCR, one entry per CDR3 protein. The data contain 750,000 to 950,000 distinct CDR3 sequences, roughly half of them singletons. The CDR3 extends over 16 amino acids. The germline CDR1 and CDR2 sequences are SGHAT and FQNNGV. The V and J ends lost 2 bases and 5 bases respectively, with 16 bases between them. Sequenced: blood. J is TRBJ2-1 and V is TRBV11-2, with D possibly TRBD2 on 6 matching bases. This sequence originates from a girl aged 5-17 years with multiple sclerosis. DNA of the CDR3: TGTGCCAGCAGCTTATTGACGCCTAGCGCGGACAATGAGCAGTTCTTC. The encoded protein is CASSLLTPSADNEQFF. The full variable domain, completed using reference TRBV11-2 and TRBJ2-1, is EAGVAQSPRYKIIEKRQSVAFWCNPISGHATLYWYQQILGQGPKLLIQFQNNGVVDDSQLPKDRFSAERLKGVDSTLKIQPAKLEDSAVYLCASSLLTPSADNEQFFGPGTRLTVL.